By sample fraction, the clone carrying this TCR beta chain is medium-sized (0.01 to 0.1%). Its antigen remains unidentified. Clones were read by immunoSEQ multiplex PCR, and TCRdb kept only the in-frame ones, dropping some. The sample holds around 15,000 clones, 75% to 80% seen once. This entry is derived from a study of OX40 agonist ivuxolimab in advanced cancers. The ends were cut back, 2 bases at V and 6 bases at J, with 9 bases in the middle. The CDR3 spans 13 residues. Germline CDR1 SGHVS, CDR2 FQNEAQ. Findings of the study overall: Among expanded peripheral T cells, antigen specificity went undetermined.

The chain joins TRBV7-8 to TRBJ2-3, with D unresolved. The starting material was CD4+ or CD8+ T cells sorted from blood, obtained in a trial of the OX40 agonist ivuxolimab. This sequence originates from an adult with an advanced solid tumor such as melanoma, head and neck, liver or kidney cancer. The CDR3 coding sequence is TGTGCCAGCAGCTTATGGATGCGGGATACGCAGTATTTT. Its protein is CASSLWMRDTQYF.